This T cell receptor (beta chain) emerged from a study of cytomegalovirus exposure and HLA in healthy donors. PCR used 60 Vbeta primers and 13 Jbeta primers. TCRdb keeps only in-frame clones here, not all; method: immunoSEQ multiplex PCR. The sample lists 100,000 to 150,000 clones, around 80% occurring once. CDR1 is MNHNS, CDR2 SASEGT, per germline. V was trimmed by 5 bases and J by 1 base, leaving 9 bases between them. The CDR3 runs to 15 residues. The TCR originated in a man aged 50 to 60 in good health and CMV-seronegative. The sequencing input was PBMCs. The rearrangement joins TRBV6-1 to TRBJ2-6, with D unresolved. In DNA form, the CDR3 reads TGTGCCAGCAGTACTCAATGGTCTGGGGCCAACGTCCTGACTTTC. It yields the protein CASSTQWSGANVLTF.